Shown below are 28 T cell receptor beta chains from a single sample sequenced in a study of CD8+CD57+ T cells in acquired aplastic anemia. The template for TCR beta VDJ and CDR3 sequence profiling was genomic DNA. A single record per CDR3 protein comes from TCRdb applying MiXCR to the reads. The table has 80,000 to 100,000 distinct CDR3 sequences, around 70% seen once. Those patients picked for sequencing had displayed CD8+CD57+ cell expansion on flow cytometry. Specimen: sorted CD4+, CD8+, or CD8+CD57+ T cells (not recorded which) from PBMCs. Source of these receptors: a human donor with aplastic anemia.

Only a few counts were recorded for this clonotype. The rearrangement uses TRBV20-1 and TRBJ1-6, with D maybe TRBD1 (5 bases). Germline CDR1 is DFQATT and CDR2 is SNEGSKA (reference sequence). V was clipped by 7 bases and J by 8 bases, with 12 bases between them. The CDR3 sequence is 12 residues long. The CDR3 DNA reads TGCAGTGTTAGGACACCGGATTCACCCCTCCACTTT. Residues: CSVRTPDSPLHF.

The chain combines TRBV6-5 with TRBJ2-7; 7 nucleotides match TRBD2. The CDR3 loop spans 16 amino acids. Germline CDR1 and CDR2: MNHEY and SVGAGI. V gave up 4 bases and J gave up 3 bases; unmatched junction bases: 12. The CDR3 bases are TGTGCCAGCAGTTTCGCCCGGGGACCTAGCGGCTACGAGCAGTACTTC. This translates into CASSFARGPSGYEQYF.

A note on this clonotype: Being one base from a much bigger clone, this may be a read error. The CDR3 DNA is TGTACCGCCTGGGGGGGTCGGGATGGCTACACCTTC. This sequence encodes CTAWGGRDGYTF. The chain employs TRBV27 and TRBJ1-2, with a weak D call TRBD1 (5 bases). The CDR3 totals 12 residues. Germline V gene sequence: CDR1 MNHEY, CDR2 SMNVEV (reference sequence).

The chain combines TRBV13 with TRBJ2-7; 7 bases line up with TRBD2. Unmatched junction bases numbered 5, after V lost 1 base and J lost 5 bases. The germline V gene has CDR1 PRHDT and CDR2 FYEKMQ (reference sequence). This CDR3 spans 14 amino acids. CDR3 nucleotide sequence: TGTGCCAGCAGCTTAGTAGCGGGTGTCAACGAGCAGTACTTC. Translating it yields CASSLVAGVNEQYF.

The chain couples TRBV11-2 to TRBJ1-2; TRBD1 matches 8 bases. The trim removed 4 bases at V and 8 bases at J, leaving 15 bases unmatched. The germline V gene encodes CDR1 SGHAT and CDR2 FQNNGV. The CDR3 contains 16 residues. The chain's CDR3 is CASSSPTGQAIQGYTF. The CDR3 region has the DNA TGTGCCAGCAGCTCCCCTACGGGACAGGCCATTCAGGGCTACACCTTC.

A few counts support this clonotype. The V call is TRBV20-1, the J call TRBJ1-6; D is ambiguous. V lost 3 bases and J 8 bases, leaving 17 bases between the germline ends. CDR1 is DFQATT, CDR2 SNEGSKA, per germline (reference sequence). The CDR3 has 15 residues. CDR3 DNA: TGCAGTGCTAGGGTTTCACCTTCAACGGATTCACCCCTCCACTTT. It codes for CSARVSPSTDSPLHF.

The genes are TRBV20-1 and TRBJ1-6; 9 nucleotides agree with TRBD1. Germline assignment: CDR1 DFQATT and CDR2 SNEGSKA (reference sequence). Losses at the gene ends were 4 bases for V and 10 bases for J; bases not matched to a gene: 8. The CDR3 extends over 14 amino acids. The CDR3 nucleotides are TGCAGTGCTACGGGACAGGGAAAGTCATCACCCCTCCACTTT. Protein: CSATGQGKSSPLHF.

This clonotype was seen ten or more times. This sequence joins TRBV29-1 and TRBJ2-1, with TRBD1 matching over 9 bases. The CDR3 spans 15 residues. The trim removed 0 bases at V and 6 bases at J, leaving 6 bases unmatched. Germline-derived CDR1 and CDR2 are SQVTM and ANQGSEA. The CDR3 here is CSVEDNRGLINEQFF. The CDR3 DNA reads as TGCAGCGTTGAAGACAACAGGGGGCTTATCAATGAGCAGTTCTTC.

The CDR3 DNA reads TGTGCCAGCAGCTCACCTCGGACTGAAGCTTTCTTT. As protein: CASSSPRTEAFF. This chain links TRBV11-3 with TRBJ1-1; D is unresolved. This CDR3 is 12 amino acids long. The germline V and J ends were trimmed by 4 bases and 5 bases, with 8 bases remaining between them. Germline V lookup: CDR1 SGHNT, CDR2 YENEEA.

This chain joins TRBV11-1 and TRBJ2-3; TRBD1 agrees at 8 bases. Per germline, CDR1 SGHAT and CDR2 FQDESV (reference sequence). The junction had 12 bases not matched to a gene; V was cut back by 5 bases and J by 5 bases. There are 16 residues in the CDR3. CDR3 in DNA: TGTGCCAGCAGCGAGGCAGGGGGCAAGCAAGGAGATACGCAGTATTTT. This gives the protein CASSEAGGKQGDTQYF.

CDR3 region: CASSEAVHEQYF. The CDR3, as DNA: TGTGCCAGCAGTGAAGCGGTTCACGAGCAGTACTTC. The V call is TRBV2, the J call TRBJ2-7; D unresolved. The CDR3 runs to 12 residues. CDR1 and CDR2 from the germline V gene are SNHLY and FYNNEI. Trimming took off 0 bases at V and 5 bases at J, with 5 bases between the two ends.

The chain carries TRBV9 and TRBJ2-1; D remains ambiguous. V lost 1 base and J lost 2, with 4 bases in between. The germline gives CDR1 SGDLS, CDR2 YYNGEE. The CDR3 covers 13 residues. CDR3: CASSVRAYNEQFF. The CDR3, as DNA: TGTGCCAGCAGCGTACGGGCCTACAATGAGCAGTTCTTC.

This rearrangement joins TRBV6-1 to TRBJ1-1; tentatively, D is TRBD1 (6 bases). The germline gives CDR1 MNHNS, CDR2 SASEGT. This CDR3 region has 14 residues. V shed 6 bases and J shed 0 bases, with 11 bases lying between them. CDR3 DNA sequence: TGTGCCAGCAGCCGGACAGCCATGAACACTGAAGCTTTCTTT. Translated: CASSRTAMNTEAFF.

V gene TRBV7-6 combines with J gene TRBJ1-1; D gene uncertain. Germline values: CDR1 SGHVS, CDR2 FNYEAQ. This CDR3 is 12 amino acids long. The V end lost 5 bases, the J end lost 3 bases, and 7 bases lay between the germline ends. The CDR3 region is CASSNVDTEAFF. The CDR3 DNA reads as TGTGCCAGCAGCAACGTGGACACTGAAGCTTTCTTT.

The genes are TRBV4-1 and TRBJ2-7; 13 nucleotides align to TRBD2. The CDR3 has 15 residues. V trimming: 1 base; J trimming: 3 bases; junction bases outside the gene matches: 0. The germline V gene has CDR1 MGHRA and CDR2 YSYEKL. DNA of the CDR3: TGCGCCAGCAGCCAAGGGACTAGCGGGGGCTACGAGCAGTACTTC. This codes for CASSQGTSGGYEQYF.

In this sample, this clonotype turned up a few times. The rearrangement joins TRBV9 to TRBJ2-3; D unclear. This CDR3 is 10 amino acids long. V lost 8 bases, J lost 5 bases, and 6 bases lay in between. Germline lookup yields CDR1 SGDLS and CDR2 YYNGEE. The CDR3 nucleotides are TGTGCCAGTTCCGGAGATACGCAGTATTTT. It codes for CASSGDTQYF.

This clonotype was seen just once. The chain is built from TRBV19 and TRBJ2-7, with unresolved D. The V gene lost 9 bases and the J gene lost 6 bases, with 15 bases spanning the gap. This CDR3 is 12 amino acids long. Germline V gene data show CDR1 as LNHDA and CDR2 as SQIVND (reference sequence). The CDR3 DNA follows: TGTGCCAGCCCCGGATTTTTCCGCGAGCAGTACTTC. This sequence encodes CASPGFFREQYF.

This clonotype has more than one count but fewer than ten. V is TRBV19 and J is TRBJ2-7; D unclear. This CDR3 spans 12 amino acids. Trimming stripped 7 bases from V and 0 bases from J, with 7 bases between. Germline CDR1 and CDR2: LNHDA and SQIVND (reference sequence). This chain's CDR3 is CASISSSYEQYF. The DNA of the CDR3 is TGTGCCAGTATCTCGAGCTCCTACGAGCAGTACTTC.

In this sample, this clonotype turned up a few times. The V call is TRBV20-1, the J call TRBJ2-7, with D perhaps matching TRBD1 (6 bases). The CDR3 is 13 amino acids. Germline CDR1 reads DFQATT; CDR2 reads SNEGSKA (reference sequence). Between the trimmed V and J ends, which lost 1 base and 2 bases, there was a span of 9 bases. CDR3 region: CSARGTEPYEQYF. CDR3 sequence (DNA): TGCAGTGCTAGAGGGACAGAGCCCTACGAGCAGTACTTC.

This chain joins TRBV20-1 and TRBJ2-5; 9 bases are shared with TRBD2. There are 14 residues in the CDR3. J was trimmed by 2 bases and V by 2 bases; bases with no gene match: 3. The germline V gene has CDR1 DFQATT and CDR2 SNEGSKA (reference sequence). The CDR3 region is CSARLAGNQETQYF. CDR3 coding DNA: TGCAGTGCTAGACTAGCGGGGAATCAAGAGACCCAGTACTTC.

The chain carries TRBV5-4 and TRBJ2-5; D is uncertain. Trimming removed 2 bases from V and 7 bases from J, with 15 bases in between. Germline V CDR1 and CDR2: SGHNT, YYREEE (reference sequence). The CDR3 has 14 amino acids. The CDR3 DNA is TGTGCCAGCAGCTTTGACAACCTCGATGGGACCCAGTACTTC. This gives the protein CASSFDNLDGTQYF.

V usage is TRBV20-1 and J usage is TRBJ2-1; the D is unclear. Trimming cost V 6 bases and J 5 bases, with 14 bases left between them. CDR3 length: 13 amino acids. CDR1 and CDR2 from the germline V gene are DFQATT and SNEGSKA (reference sequence). In DNA, the CDR3 is TGCAGTGCCCCGGTCCCGACCCACAATGAGCAGTTCTTC. This translates into CSAPVPTHNEQFF.

On this clonotype itself: A much larger clone is a single base away; this may be a read error. The chain links TRBV12-3 or TRBV12-4 to TRBJ2-1; D is unresolved. There are 13 residues in the CDR3. This CDR3 reads CARSLGSPNEQFF. The CDR3 DNA reads as TGTGCCAGAAGTTTAGGGTCCCCAAATGAGCAGTTCTTC.

The V gene is TRBV2, the J gene TRBJ2-7; 9 bases fit TRBD1. The CDR3 covers 14 residues. The V gene's germline CDR1 is SNHLY and CDR2 FYNNEI. J lost 6 bases, V lost 6 bases, and 9 bases had no gene match. CDR3 in DNA: TGTGCCAGCAGCCAGACCGCACAGGGGGCCGAGCAGTACTTC. It specifies CASSQTAQGAEQYF.

The chain links TRBV24-1 to TRBJ2-7, with TRBD1 matching over 10 bases. There are 15 residues in the CDR3. Germline-derived CDR1 and CDR2 are KGHDR and SFDVKD. V trimming: 0 bases; J trimming: 3 bases; junction bases outside the gene matches: 1. The CDR3 protein is CATSDLGDRGYEQYF. The DNA for the CDR3 is TGTGCCACCAGTGATTTGGGGGACAGGGGCTACGAGCAGTACTTC.

The rearrangement uses TRBV10-3 and TRBJ1-2; weak D call: TRBD1 (5 bases). CDR3 length equals 13 residues. The V gene lost 6 bases and the J gene lost 3 bases, with 11 bases spanning the gap. Germline loops: CDR1 ENHRY, CDR2 SYGVKD. The CDR3 here is CAIRIDSDYGYTF. CDR3 nucleotide sequence: TGTGCCATCAGAATAGACAGCGACTATGGCTACACCTTC.

This clonotype has only a few counts. The chain employs TRBV7-3 and TRBJ1-1; D is possibly TRBD1 (5 bases). Trimming took off 6 bases at V and 4 bases at J, with 9 bases between the two ends. This CDR3 contains 12 residues. Germline CDR1 is SGHTA and CDR2 is FQGTGA. The CDR3 is CASSSGLTEAFF. As DNA, the CDR3 is TGTGCCAGCAGTTCGGGACTCACTGAAGCTTTCTTT.

This clonotype was observed a single time. The chain is built from TRBV24-1 and TRBJ2-5; no clear D gene. The CDR3 has 13 residues. Trimming stripped 6 bases from V and 5 bases from J, with 12 bases between. CDR1 is KGHDR and CDR2 is SFDVKD in the germline V gene. This CDR3 is CATSYTKGETQYF. CDR3 nucleotide sequence: TGTGCCACCAGTTACACCAAAGGGGAGACCCAGTACTTC.